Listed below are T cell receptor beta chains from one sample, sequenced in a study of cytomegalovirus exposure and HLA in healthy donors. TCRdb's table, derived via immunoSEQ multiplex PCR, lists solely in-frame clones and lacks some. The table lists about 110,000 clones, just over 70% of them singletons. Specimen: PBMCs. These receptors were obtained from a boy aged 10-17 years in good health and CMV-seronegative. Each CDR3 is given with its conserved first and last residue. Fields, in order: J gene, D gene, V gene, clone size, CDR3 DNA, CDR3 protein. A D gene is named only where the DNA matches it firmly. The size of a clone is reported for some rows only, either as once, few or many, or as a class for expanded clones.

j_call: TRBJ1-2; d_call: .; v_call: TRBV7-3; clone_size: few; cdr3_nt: TGTGCCAGCAGTCCGGGACTCAGCTATGGCTACACCTTC; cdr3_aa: CASSPGLSYGYTF
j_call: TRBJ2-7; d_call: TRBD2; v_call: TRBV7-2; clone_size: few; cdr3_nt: TGTGCCAGCAGCCGAGGGAGCGGGGTGGACTCCTACGAGCAGTACTTC; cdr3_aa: CASSRGSGVDSYEQYF
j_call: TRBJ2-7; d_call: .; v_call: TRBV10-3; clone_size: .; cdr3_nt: TGTGCCATCAGTGATGGAGGCAAAAGCTCCTACGAGCAGTACTTC; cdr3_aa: CAISDGGKSSYEQYF
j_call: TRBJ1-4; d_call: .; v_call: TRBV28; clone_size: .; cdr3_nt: TGTGCCAGCAGTCTCCAATGGGGGGGCACTAATGAAAAACTGTTTTTT; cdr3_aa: CASSLQWGGTNEKLFF
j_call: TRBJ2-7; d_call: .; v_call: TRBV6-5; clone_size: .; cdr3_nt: TGTGCCACCTCCCCGGGTACCTACGAGCAGTACTTC; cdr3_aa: CATSPGTYEQYF
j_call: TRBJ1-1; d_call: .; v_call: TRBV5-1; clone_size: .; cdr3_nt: TGCGCCAGCAGCTTGGAGCCCAGGGTCGGAGCTTTCTTT; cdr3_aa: CASSLEPRVGAFF
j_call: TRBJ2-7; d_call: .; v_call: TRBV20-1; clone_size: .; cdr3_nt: TGCAGTGCTCTAGGGGACGAGCAGTACTTC; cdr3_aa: CSALGDEQYF
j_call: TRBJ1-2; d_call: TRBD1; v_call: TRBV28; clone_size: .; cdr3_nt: TGTGCCAGCAGTTTATTTGTGGAGGGACAGGGGGATGGCTACACCTTC; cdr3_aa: CASSLFVEGQGDGYTF
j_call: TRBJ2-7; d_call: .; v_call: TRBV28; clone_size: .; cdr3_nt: TGTGCCAGCAGAAGAGGACTACTTAACGAGCAGTACTTC; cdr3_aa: CASRRGLLNEQYF
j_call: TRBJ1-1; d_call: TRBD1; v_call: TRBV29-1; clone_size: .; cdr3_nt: TGCAGCGTTGAAACCGGGGCAGGGGGCTGGATGAACACTGAAGCTTTCTTT; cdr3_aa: CSVETGAGGWMNTEAFF
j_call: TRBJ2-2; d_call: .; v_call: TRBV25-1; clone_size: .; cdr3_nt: TGTGCCAGCAGTGAACTTCCTAGGGGGAACGCCGGGGAGCTGTTTTTT; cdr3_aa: CASSELPRGNAGELFF
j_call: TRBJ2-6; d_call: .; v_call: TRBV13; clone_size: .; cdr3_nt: TGTGCCAGCACCGCTAGGACTGGGGCCAACGTCCTGACTTTC; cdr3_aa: CASTARTGANVLTF
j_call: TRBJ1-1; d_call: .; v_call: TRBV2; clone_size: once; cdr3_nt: TGTGCCAGCGTACGTCGGCCGGGGAACACTGAAGCTTTCTTT; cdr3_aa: CASVRRPGNTEAFF
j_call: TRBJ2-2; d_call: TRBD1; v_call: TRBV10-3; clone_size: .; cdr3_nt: TGTGCCATCAGCCCACATTTCCGGGACAGTGAACACGGGGAGCTGTTTTTT; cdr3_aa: CAISPHFRDSEHGELFF
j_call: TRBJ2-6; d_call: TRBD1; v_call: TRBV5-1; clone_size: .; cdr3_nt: TGCGCCAGCAGCTCCTCTTTTGAGGCAGGGGGCCTGGGGGGGGCCAACGTCCTGACTTTC; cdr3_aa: CASSSSFEAGGLGGANVLTF
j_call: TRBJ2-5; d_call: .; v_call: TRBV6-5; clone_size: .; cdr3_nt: TGTGCCAGCAGTTTAAGGTTGCTAGCTGGCGAGACCCAGTACTTC; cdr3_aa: CASSLRLLAGETQYF
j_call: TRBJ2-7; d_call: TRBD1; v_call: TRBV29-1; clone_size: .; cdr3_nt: TGCAGCGTTGCCAGGGGGAAAGGCGAGCAGTACTTC; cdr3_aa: CSVARGKGEQYF
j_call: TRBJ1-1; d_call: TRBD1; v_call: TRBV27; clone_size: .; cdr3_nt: TGTGCCATCAGACAGGGTAGGGGCGGTGAAGCTTTCTTT; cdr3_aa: CAIRQGRGGEAFF
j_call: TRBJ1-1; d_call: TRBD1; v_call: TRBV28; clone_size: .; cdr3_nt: TGTGCCAGCAGTTTATGGACAGGGGGGCCCCTGGAAGCTTTCTTT; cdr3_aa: CASSLWTGGPLEAFF
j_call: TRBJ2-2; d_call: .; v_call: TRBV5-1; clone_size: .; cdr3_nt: TGCGCCAGCAGCTTGGCCTGGACAGTGAACACCGGGGAGCTGTTTTTT; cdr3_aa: CASSLAWTVNTGELFF
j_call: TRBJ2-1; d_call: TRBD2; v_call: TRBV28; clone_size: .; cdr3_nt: TGTGCCAGTACCGGGGGGAGGCCGAACTACAATGAGCAGTTCTTC; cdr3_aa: CASTGGRPNYNEQFF
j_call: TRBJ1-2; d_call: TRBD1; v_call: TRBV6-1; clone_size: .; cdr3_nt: TGTGCCAGCAGTAATCAGGGGGAAGCTGGCTACACCTTC; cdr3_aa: CASSNQGEAGYTF
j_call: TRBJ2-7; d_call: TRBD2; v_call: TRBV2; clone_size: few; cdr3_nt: TGTGCCAGCACCTTGACTAGCGGCGAGCAGTACTTC; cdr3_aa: CASTLTSGEQYF
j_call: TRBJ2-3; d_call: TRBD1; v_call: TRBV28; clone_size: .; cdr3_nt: TGTGCCAGCGGGACAGCTACCACAGATACGCAGTATTTT; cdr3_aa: CASGTATTDTQYF
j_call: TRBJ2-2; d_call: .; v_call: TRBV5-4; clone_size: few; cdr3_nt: TGTGCCAGCAGTGAAGCCCGTCTAAGGGAGCTGTTTTTT; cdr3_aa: CASSEARLRELFF
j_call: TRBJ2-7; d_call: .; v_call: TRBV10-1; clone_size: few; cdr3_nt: TGCGCCAGCAGTGCGGGGGGCGAGGGTTACGAGCAGTACTTC; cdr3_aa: CASSAGGEGYEQYF
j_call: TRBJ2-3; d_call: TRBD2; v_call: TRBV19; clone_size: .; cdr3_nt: TGTGCCACTAAGACTAGCGACACAGATACGCAGTATTTT; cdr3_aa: CATKTSDTDTQYF
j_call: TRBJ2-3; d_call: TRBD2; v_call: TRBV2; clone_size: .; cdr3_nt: TGTGCCAGCACGGTCGGGGGGGCGCTCACAGATACGCAGTATTTT; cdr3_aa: CASTVGGALTDTQYF
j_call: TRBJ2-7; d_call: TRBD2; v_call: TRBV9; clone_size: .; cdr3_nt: TGTGCCAGCAGCGTAGAGAGCGGGGGCCTCTTTACCTACGAGCAGTACTTC; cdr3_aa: CASSVESGGLFTYEQYF
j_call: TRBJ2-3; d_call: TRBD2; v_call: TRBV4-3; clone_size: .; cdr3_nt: TGCGCCAGCAGCCAAACGACTAGCGGGGGGCCGAGCACAGATACGCAGTATTTT; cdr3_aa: CASSQTTSGGPSTDTQYF
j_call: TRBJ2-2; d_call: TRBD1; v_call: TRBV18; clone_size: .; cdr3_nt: TGTGCCAGCTCACCGCCCGGGACAGGGGACACCGGGGAGCTGTTTTTT; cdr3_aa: CASSPPGTGDTGELFF
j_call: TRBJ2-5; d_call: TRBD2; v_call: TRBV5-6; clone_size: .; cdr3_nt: TGTGCCAGCAGCCCTACTAGCGGGGGCCCACCCTCGTACTTC; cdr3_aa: CASSPTSGGPPSYF
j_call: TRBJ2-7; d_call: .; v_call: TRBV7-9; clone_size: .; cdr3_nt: TGTGCCAGCAGCCCCTACGGGTACGGAAACTCCTACGAGCAGTACTTC; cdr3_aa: CASSPYGYGNSYEQYF
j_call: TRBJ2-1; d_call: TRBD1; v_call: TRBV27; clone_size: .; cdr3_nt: TGTGCCAGCAGTTTAGGGCCAGGGGGCTTGGTCCCTGAGCAGTTCTTC; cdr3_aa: CASSLGPGGLVPEQFF
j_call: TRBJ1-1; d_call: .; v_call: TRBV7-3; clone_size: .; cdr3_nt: TGTGCCAGCAGCCCAGGCAGGAACACTGAAGCTTTCTTT; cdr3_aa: CASSPGRNTEAFF
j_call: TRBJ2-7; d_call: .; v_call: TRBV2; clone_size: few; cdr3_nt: TGTGCCAGCATGCGCGGAGTGTCCTACGAGCAGTACTTC; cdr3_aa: CASMRGVSYEQYF
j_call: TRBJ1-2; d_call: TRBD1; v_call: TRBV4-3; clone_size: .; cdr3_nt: TGCGCCAGCAGCCTATCAGGGGGCGGTAACTATGGCTACACCTTC; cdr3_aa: CASSLSGGGNYGYTF
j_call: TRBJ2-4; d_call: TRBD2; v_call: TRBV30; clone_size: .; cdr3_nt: TGTGCCTGGAAAAGCGGGGAAATCCTAGCCAAAAACATTCAGTACTTC; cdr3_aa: CAWKSGEILAKNIQYF
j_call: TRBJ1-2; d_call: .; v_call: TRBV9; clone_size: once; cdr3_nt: TGTGCCAGCAGCGTAGACCCGGTGGTTTCCTATGGCTACACCTTC; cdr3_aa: CASSVDPVVSYGYTF
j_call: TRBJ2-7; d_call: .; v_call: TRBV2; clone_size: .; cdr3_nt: TGTGCCAGCAGCCGGGACTCCTCCTACGAGCAGTACTTC; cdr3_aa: CASSRDSSYEQYF
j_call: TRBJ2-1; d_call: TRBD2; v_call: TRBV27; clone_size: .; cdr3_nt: TGTGCCAGCAGTTTATGGGCTAGCGGGAGTGTTAATGAGCAGTTCTTC; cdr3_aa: CASSLWASGSVNEQFF
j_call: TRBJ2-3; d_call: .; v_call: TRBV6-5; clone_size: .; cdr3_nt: TGTGCCAGCAGTTACTTCCGGGGCACAGATACGCAGTATTTT; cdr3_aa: CASSYFRGTDTQYF
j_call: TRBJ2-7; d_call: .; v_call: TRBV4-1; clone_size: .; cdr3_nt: TGCGCCAGCAGCCAGAGGGCACCCCCGACCCCCTACGAGCAGTACTTC; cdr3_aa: CASSQRAPPTPYEQYF
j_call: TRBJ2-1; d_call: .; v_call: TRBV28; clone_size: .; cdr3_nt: TGTGCCAGCAGTTCATATGCGGCAGGGGATAATGAGCAGTTCTTC; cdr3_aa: CASSSYAAGDNEQFF
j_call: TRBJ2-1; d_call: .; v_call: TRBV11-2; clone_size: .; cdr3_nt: TGTGCCAGCAGCTTTGTGACTAGTGCCAATGAGCAGTTCTTC; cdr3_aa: CASSFVTSANEQFF
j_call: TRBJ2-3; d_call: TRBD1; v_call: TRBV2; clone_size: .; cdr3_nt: TGTGCCAGCAGCCCGGACAGGATCTTCACAGATACGCAGTATTTT; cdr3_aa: CASSPDRIFTDTQYF
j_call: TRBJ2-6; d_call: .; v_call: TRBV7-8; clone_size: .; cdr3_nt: TGTGCCAGCAGCTTAGTACTCTCTGGGGCCAACGTCCTGACTTTC; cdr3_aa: CASSLVLSGANVLTF
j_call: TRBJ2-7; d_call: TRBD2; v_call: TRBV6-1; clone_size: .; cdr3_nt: TGTGCCAGCAGTGAAGCCGGGGGGGTCCCCTACGAGCAGTACTTC; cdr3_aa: CASSEAGGVPYEQYF
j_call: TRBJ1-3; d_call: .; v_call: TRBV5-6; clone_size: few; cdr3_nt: TGTGCCAGCAGCAGGGGATACTCTGGAAACACCATATATTTT; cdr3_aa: CASSRGYSGNTIYF
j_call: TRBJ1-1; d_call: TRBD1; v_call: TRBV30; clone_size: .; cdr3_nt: TGTGCCTGGATGGGACAGGGGGGCACTGAAGCTTTCTTT; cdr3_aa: CAWMGQGGTEAFF
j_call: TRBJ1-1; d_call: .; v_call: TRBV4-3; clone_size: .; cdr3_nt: TGCGCCAGCAGCCAATGGCGGGGAAACACTGAAGCTTTCTTT; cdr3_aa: CASSQWRGNTEAFF
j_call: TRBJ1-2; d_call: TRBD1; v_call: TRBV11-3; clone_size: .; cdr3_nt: TGTGCCAGCAGCACCCAGACAGGGTCGTATCCTGGCTACACCTTC; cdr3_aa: CASSTQTGSYPGYTF
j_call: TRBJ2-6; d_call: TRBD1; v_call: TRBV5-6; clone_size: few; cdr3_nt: TGTGCCAGCAGCTTGGGACAGGGTGGGGCCAACGTCCTGACTTTC; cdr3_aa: CASSLGQGGANVLTF
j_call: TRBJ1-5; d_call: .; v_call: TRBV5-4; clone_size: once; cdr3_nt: TGTGCCAGCAGCTTTGGGGGGAGCAATCAGCCCCAGCATTTT; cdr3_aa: CASSFGGSNQPQHF
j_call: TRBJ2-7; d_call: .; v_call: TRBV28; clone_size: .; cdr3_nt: TGTGCCAGCAGTGTAGGGGCCGGTCTTTACGAGCAGTACTTC; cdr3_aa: CASSVGAGLYEQYF
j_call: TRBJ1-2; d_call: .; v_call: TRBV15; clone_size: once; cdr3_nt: TGTGCCACCAGCCCGGTGACAACAAGGTCCCGCTATGGCTACACCTTC; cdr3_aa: CATSPVTTRSRYGYTF
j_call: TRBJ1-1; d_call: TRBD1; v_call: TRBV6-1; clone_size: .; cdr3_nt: TGTGCCAGCAGTGAAGGGGACAGGGGGCTTTACGGCACTGAAGCCTTCTTT; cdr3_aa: CASSEGDRGLYGTEAFF
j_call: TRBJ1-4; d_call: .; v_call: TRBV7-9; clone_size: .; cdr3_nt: TGTGCCAGCAACTTCCTGGCTGAAAAACTGTTTTTT; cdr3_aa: CASNFLAEKLFF
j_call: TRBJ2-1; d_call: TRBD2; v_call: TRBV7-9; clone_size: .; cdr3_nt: TGTGCCAGCAGCGTAGGACTAGCGGGAGGCGGGGAGCAGTTCTTC; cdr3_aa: CASSVGLAGGGEQFF